The 23 T cell receptor beta chains below come from one sample, sequenced in a study of OX40 agonist ivuxolimab in advanced cancers. The assay was immunoSEQ multiplex PCR, and TCRdb's table has in-frame clones only and misses some. The sample contains about 100,000 clones, approximately 89% of which appear only once. Sequences were derived from CD4+ or CD8+ T cells sorted from blood, sampled in a trial of the OX40 agonist ivuxolimab. Receptors originate from an adult with an advanced solid tumor such as melanoma, head and neck, liver or kidney cancer.

The V call is TRBV6-6, the J call TRBJ2-5; 7 bases fit TRBD1. The J call may be wrong; the DNA end is better matched by TRBJ2-7. Germline-derived CDR1 and CDR2 are MNHNY and SVGAGI (reference sequence). CDR3 length: 12 amino acids. This CDR3 is CASRQGSYEQYF. The DNA for the CDR3 is TGTGCCAGCAGACAGGGGTCCTACGAGCAGTACTTC.

In nucleotides, the CDR3 is TGTGCCAGTAGTTTGAACGGCGCGAACACCGGGGAGCTGTTTTTT. It encodes CASSLNGANTGELFF. This sequence joins TRBV19 and TRBJ2-2; no reliable D call. Trimming cost V 5 bases and J 0 bases, with 10 bases left between them. Germline values: CDR1 LNHDA, CDR2 SQIVND (reference sequence). The CDR3 loop spans 15 amino acids.

This clone was seen only once. J is TRBJ1-5 and V is TRBV19; no reliable D call. The length of the CDR3 is 17 residues. Trimming pared 4 bases from V and 1 base from J, leaving 17 bases between. Germline CDR1 and CDR2: LNHDA and SQIVND (reference sequence). Written as DNA, the CDR3 is TGTGCCAGTAGTAAAAGGACCGGAGACGCGAGCAATCAGCCCCAGCATTTT. As protein: CASSKRTGDASNQPQHF.

This clone was picked up one time. This rearrangement joins TRBV23-1 to TRBJ2-5; possible D gene TRBD1, 5 bases. TRBV23-1 is annotated as an ORF whose role is uncertain. The germline V and J ends were trimmed by 0 bases and 2 bases, with 16 bases remaining between them. This CDR3 region has 17 residues. The CDR3 sequence is CASSQSRQSPNQETQYF. CDR3 coding DNA: TGCGCCAGCAGTCAATCCCGACAGTCTCCGAATCAAGAGACCCAGTACTTC.

This clone was seen a single time. The chain has TRBV9 and TRBJ1-1; D unresolved. Germline V gene lookup returns CDR1 SGDLS and CDR2 YYNGEE. The CDR3 covers 13 residues. The V and J ends lost 0 bases and 8 bases respectively, with 11 bases between them. Here the CDR3 reads CASSVVEGGEAFF. The CDR3 nucleotides are TGTGCCAGCAGCGTAGTTGAGGGTGGAGAAGCTTTCTTT.

The V call is TRBV29-1, the J call TRBJ1-1, with D perhaps TRBD1 (5 bases). Trimming removed 4 bases from V and 1 base from J, with 10 bases in between. There are 13 residues in the CDR3. In germline, CDR1 is SQVTM, CDR2 ANQGSEA. This chain's CDR3 is CSVVRRGNTEAFF. The DNA of the CDR3 is TGCAGCGTTGTGAGGAGGGGGAACACTGAAGCTTTCTTT.

Points on this clone: Compared with germline, one end of the junction differs, possibly owing to a read error. J is TRBJ2-3 and V is TRBV28, with D possibly being TRBD2 (5 bases). The CDR3 contains 15 residues. Germline V gene lookup returns CDR1 MDHEN and CDR2 SYDVKM. This chain's CDR3 is CASQTAGLSIDTQYF. The CDR3 coding sequence is TGTGCCAGCCAAACGGCCGGACTGAGCATAGATACGCAGTATTTT.

This clone was counted once. V and J are TRBV5-1 and TRBJ2-1; 8 bases are a match to TRBD2. Trimming took 0 bases from V and 5 from J; bases not matched to a gene: 4. The CDR3 extends over 15 amino acids. CDR1 SGHRS and CDR2 YFSETQ come from the germline V gene. CDR3: CASSLAGGRNNEQFF. As DNA, the CDR3 is TGCGCCAGCAGCTTGGCGGGAGGGCGTAACAATGAGCAGTTCTTC.

CDR3 in amino acids: CASRVKGQHNQPQHF. In DNA form, the CDR3 reads TGTGCCAGCAGGGTCAAAGGACAGCACAATCAGCCCCAGCATTTT. The V and J genes are TRBV28 and TRBJ1-5; D possibly corresponds to TRBD1 (6 bases). The V end lost 6 bases, the J end lost 3 bases, and 15 bases lay between the germline ends. Germline CDR1 and CDR2: MDHEN and SYDVKM. This CDR3 has 15 residues.

The chain links TRBV5-6 to TRBJ2-7; unclear D gene. This CDR3 is built from 13 residues. Deletions cut 1 base from V and 5 bases from J, with 10 bases between. Germline V gene data show CDR1 as SGHDT and CDR2 as YYEEEE. This CDR3 is CASSLLVRDEQYF. CDR3 nucleotides: TGTGCCAGCAGCTTGCTTGTTCGTGACGAGCAGTACTTC.

The CDR3 reads CASSSLREGRKTQYF. Written as DNA, the CDR3 is TGTGCCAGCAGCTCCTTGAGGGAGGGCCGAAAGACCCAGTACTTC. The chain combines TRBV7-2 with TRBJ2-5, with 7 bases matching TRBD2. CDR1 is SGHTA and CDR2 is FQGNSA in the germline V gene. The CDR3 contains 15 residues. Unmatched junction bases numbered 11, after V lost 4 bases and J lost 6 bases.

V and J are TRBV19 and TRBJ1-1, with D perhaps TRBD1 (5 bases). From germline, CDR1 is LNHDA and CDR2 SQIVND (reference sequence). V was trimmed by 6 bases and J by 1 base, leaving 21 bases between them. CDR3 length: 17 residues. CDR3: CASSRVQAIGSNTEAFF. The CDR3 region has the DNA TGTGCCAGTAGCAGGGTACAGGCAATCGGATCGAACACTGAAGCTTTCTTT.

V is TRBV7-2 and J is TRBJ2-7, with TRBD2 identical over 7 bases. Germline V gives CDR1 SGHTA, CDR2 FQGNSA. V was clipped by 5 bases and J by 0 bases; unmatched bases: 10. The CDR3 is 16 residues long. The CDR3 is CASSARGGPSSYEQYF. The CDR3 DNA sequence: TGTGCCAGCAGCGCCCGGGGAGGGCCTAGCTCCTACGAGCAGTACTTC.

The chain links TRBV6-4 to TRBJ2-1; a weak D match, TRBD1 (5 bases). Germline V lookup: CDR1 MRHNA, CDR2 SNTAGT. There are 14 residues in the CDR3. V was shortened by 2 bases and J by 3 bases, with 8 bases between the two germline ends. The DNA for the CDR3 is TGTGCCAGCAGTGACGGAGACAGCTACAATGAGCAGTTCTTC. Its protein is CASSDGDSYNEQFF.

The genes are TRBV19 and TRBJ1-2; 11 bases are a match to TRBD1. Germline V gene data show CDR1 as LNHDA and CDR2 as SQIVND (reference sequence). With 6 bases clipped from V and 7 bases from J, the junction kept 7 bases outside the gene matches. This CDR3 region has 14 residues. DNA for the CDR3: TGTGCCAGTAGCGTGGACAGGGGGCGTTCTGGCTACACCTTC. Translated, it gives CASSVDRGRSGYTF.

The V and J genes are TRBV5-1 and TRBJ2-2; the D gene is possibly TRBD1 (6 bases). Trimming removed 1 base from V and 1 base from J, with 14 bases in between. The CDR3 has 17 residues. The germline V gene encodes CDR1 SGHRS and CDR2 YFSETQ. The CDR3 sequence is CASSLQGRTVNTGELFF. As DNA, the CDR3 is TGCGCCAGCAGCTTGCAGGGCCGGACAGTGAACACCGGGGAGCTGTTTTTT.

The J gene is TRBJ2-1, the V gene TRBV5-1; TRBD2 aligns across 8 bases. Germline V gene sequence: CDR1 SGHRS, CDR2 YFSETQ. The CDR3 runs 15 residues. J gave up 0 bases and V 4 bases, and 3 bases lay outside the gene matches. The CDR3 DNA reads TGCGCCAGCAGCCGGGGGGGAGGCTCCTACAATGAGCAGTTCTTC. Protein product: CASSRGGGSYNEQFF.

The gene calls are TRBV5-1 and TRBJ2-5; TRBD1 agrees at 7 bases. CDR1 is SGHRS and CDR2 is YFSETQ in the germline V gene. The trim removed 0 bases at V and 1 base at J, leaving 0 bases unmatched. The CDR3 has 14 residues. The CDR3 DNA sequence: TGCGCCAGCAGCTTGGAGGGGGCCCAAGAGACCCAGTACTTC. Translation: CASSLEGAQETQYF.

The CDR3 coding sequence is TGTGCCACCAGCACCCGGGACTTTCCCTATACGCAGTATTTT. Protein product: CATSTRDFPYTQYF. This rearrangement joins TRBV15 to TRBJ2-3, with D perhaps matching TRBD2 (6 bases). This CDR3 has 14 residues. V gave up 4 bases and J gave up 7 bases, with 15 bases separating them. Germline-derived CDR1 and CDR2 are LNHNV and YYDKDF (reference sequence).

The chain links TRBV29-1 to TRBJ1-1; maybe TRBD1 (6 bases). Germline CDR1 is SQVTM and CDR2 is ANQGSEA. This CDR3 is built from 13 residues. Trimming removed 6 bases from V and 4 bases from J, with 15 bases in between. The DNA of the CDR3 is TGCAGCGTAACCGGGACACCGAGCACTGAAGCTTTCTTT. Encoded protein: CSVTGTPSTEAFF.

This clone came up once. The chain is built from TRBV5-1 and TRBJ2-1; 10 bases are shared with TRBD1. From germline, CDR1 is SGHRS and CDR2 YFSETQ. After removal of 2 bases from V and 4 bases from J, the junction contained 6 bases not matched to a gene. This CDR3 comprises 16 residues. The CDR3 DNA reads TGCGCCAGCAGCTTCGGGGGACAGGGGTCTTACAATGAGCAGTTCTTC. This translates into CASSFGGQGSYNEQFF.

This sequence joins TRBV5-1 and TRBJ2-7; D gene unclear. Germline lookup yields CDR1 SGHRS and CDR2 YFSETQ. The length of the CDR3 is 12 residues. V was pared by 1 base and J by 5 bases, with 7 bases between. The CDR3 DNA is TGCGCCAGCAGCTTGTTAGCAGACGAGCAGTACTTC. This encodes CASSLLADEQYF.

The chain carries TRBV6-6 and TRBJ1-4, with 8 bases matching TRBD1. The CDR3 length is 16 residues. Looked up from germline, CDR1 is MNHNY and CDR2 is SVGAGI (reference sequence). The V gene end was trimmed by 6 bases and the J gene end by 0 bases; junction bases not matched to a gene: 6. CDR3 region: CASRWTGTATNEKLFF. In DNA, the CDR3 is TGTGCCAGCAGATGGACAGGGACCGCAACTAATGAAAAACTGTTTTTT.